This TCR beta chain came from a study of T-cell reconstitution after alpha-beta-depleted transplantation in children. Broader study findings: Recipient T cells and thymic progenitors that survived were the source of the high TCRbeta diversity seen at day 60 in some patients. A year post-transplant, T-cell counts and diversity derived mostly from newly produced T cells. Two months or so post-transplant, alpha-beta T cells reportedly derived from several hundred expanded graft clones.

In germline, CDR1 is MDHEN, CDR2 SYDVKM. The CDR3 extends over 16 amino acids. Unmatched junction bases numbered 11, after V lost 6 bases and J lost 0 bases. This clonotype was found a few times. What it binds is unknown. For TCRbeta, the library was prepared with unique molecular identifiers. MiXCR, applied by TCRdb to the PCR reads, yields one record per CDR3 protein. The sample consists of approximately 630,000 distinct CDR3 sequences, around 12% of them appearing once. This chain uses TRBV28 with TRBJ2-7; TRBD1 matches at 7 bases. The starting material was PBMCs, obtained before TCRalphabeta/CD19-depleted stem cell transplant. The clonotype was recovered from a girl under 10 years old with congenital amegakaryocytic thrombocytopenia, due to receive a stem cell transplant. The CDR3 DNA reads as TGTGCCAGCAGACCAACCGGACAGGTCAGCTCCTACGAGCAGTACTTC. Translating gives CASRPTGQVSSYEQYF.